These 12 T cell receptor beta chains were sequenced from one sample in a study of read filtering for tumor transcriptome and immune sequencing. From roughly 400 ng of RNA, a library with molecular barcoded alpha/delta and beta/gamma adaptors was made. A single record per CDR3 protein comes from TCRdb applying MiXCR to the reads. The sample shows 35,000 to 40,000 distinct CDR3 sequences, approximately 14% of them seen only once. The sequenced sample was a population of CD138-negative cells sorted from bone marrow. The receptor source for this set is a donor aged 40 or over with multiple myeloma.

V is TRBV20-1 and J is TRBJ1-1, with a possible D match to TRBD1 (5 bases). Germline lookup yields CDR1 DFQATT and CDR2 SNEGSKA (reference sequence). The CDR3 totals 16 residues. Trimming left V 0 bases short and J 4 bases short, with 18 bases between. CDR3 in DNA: TGCAGTGCTAGAGATCCCAGGGTACTCGGCGGCACTGAAGCTTTCTTT. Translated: CSARDPRVLGGTEAFF.

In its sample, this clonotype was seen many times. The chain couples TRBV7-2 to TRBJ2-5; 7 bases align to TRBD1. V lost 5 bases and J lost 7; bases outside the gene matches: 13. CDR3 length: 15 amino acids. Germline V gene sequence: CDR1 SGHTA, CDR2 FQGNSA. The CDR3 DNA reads TGTGCCAGCAGCCCCGGGACAGATCTGAAAAGGACCCAGTACTTC. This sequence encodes CASSPGTDLKRTQYF.

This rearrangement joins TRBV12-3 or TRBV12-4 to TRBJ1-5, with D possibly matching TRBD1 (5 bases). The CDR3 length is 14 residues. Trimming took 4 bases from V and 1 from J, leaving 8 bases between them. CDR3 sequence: CASSWGSSNQPQHF. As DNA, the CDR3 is TGTGCCAGCAGTTGGGGCAGCAGCAATCAGCCCCAGCATTTT.

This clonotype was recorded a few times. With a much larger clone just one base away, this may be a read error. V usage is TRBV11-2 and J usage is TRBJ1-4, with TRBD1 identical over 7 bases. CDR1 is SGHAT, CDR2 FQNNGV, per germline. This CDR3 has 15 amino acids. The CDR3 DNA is TGTGCCAGCAGCTTAGGCGACAGGGATCGAGAAAAACTGTCTTTT. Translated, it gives CASSLGDRDREKLSF. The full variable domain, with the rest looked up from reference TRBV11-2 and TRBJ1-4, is EAGVAQSPRYKIIEKRQSVAFWCNPISGHATLYWYQQILGQGPKLLIQFQNNGVVDDSQLPKDRFSAERLKGVDSTLKIQPAKLEDSAVYLCASSLGDRDREKLSFGSGTQLSVL.

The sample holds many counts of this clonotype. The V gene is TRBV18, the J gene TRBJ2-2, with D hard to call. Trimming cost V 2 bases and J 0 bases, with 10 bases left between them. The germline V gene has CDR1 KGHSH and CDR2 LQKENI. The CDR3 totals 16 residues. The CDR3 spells CASSPRSAANTGELFF. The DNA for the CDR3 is TGTGCCAGCTCACCAAGGTCGGCGGCGAACACCGGGGAGCTGTTTTTT.

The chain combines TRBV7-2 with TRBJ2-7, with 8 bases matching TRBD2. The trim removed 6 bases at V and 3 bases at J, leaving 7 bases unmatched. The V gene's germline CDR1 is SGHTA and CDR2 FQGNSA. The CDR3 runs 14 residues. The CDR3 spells CASRKSGGSYEQYF. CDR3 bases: TGTGCCAGCAGGAAGAGCGGGGGAAGCTACGAGCAGTACTTC.

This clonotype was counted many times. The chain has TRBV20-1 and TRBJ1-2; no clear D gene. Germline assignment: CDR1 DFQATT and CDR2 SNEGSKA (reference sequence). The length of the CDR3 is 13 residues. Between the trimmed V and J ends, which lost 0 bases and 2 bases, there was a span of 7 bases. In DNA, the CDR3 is TGCAGTGCTAGAGATAGTCAGAACTATGGCTACACCTTC. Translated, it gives CSARDSQNYGYTF.

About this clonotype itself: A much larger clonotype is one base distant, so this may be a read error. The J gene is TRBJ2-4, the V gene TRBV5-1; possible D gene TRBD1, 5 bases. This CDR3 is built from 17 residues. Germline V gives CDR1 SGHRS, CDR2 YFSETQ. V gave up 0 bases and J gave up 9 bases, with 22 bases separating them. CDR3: CASSLGVDTPSQSIQYF. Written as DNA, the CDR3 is TGCGCCAGCAGCTTGGGGGTGGACACCCCCTCCCAAAGCATTCAGTACTTC.

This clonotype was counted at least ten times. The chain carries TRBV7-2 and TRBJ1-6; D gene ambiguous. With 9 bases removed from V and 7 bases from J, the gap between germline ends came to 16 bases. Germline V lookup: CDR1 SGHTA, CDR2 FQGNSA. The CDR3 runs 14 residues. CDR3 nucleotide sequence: TGTGCCAGTACTCAGATGACTTGGAATTCACCCCTCCACTTT. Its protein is CASTQMTWNSPLHF. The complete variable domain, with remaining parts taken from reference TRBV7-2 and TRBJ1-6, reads GAGVSQSPSNKVTEKGKDVELRCDPISGHTALYWYRQSLGQGLEFLIYFQGNSAPDKSGLPSDRFSAERTGGSVSTLTIQRTQQEDSAVYLCASTQMTWNSPLHFGNGTRLTVT.

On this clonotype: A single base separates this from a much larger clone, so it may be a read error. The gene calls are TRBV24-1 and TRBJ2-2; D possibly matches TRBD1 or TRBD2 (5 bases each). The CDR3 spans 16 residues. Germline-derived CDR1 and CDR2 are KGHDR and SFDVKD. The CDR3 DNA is TGTGCCACCGGTGATTTCGCGTCGGGACCTCGCGGGGAGCTGTTTTTT. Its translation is CATGDFASGPRGELFF.

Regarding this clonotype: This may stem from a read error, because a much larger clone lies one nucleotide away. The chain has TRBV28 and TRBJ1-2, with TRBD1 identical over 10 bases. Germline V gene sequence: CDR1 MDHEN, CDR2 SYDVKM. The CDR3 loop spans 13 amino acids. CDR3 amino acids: CAGSLDRGRGYTF. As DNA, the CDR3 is TGTGCCGGCAGTTTAGACAGGGGGCGTGGCTACACCTTC.

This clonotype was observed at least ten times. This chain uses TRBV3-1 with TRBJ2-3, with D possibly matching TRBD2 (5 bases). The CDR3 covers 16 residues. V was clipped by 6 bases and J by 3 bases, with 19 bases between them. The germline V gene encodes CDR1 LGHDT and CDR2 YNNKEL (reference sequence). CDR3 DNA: TGTGCCAGCAGTATACGTCGGGCTAGCAGAACAGATACGCAGTATTTT. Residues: CASSIRRASRTDTQYF.